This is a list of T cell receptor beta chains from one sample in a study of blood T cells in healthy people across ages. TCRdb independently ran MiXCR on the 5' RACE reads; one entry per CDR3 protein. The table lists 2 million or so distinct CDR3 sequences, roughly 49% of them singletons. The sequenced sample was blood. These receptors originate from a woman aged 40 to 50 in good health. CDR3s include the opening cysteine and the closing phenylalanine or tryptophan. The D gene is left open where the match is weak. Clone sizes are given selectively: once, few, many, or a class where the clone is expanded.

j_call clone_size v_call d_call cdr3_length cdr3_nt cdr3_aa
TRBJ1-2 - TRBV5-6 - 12 TGTGCCAGCAGCTCTCCCACTGTTGGCTACACCTTC CASSSPTVGYTF
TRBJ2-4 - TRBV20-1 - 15 TGCAGTGCTAGCGACAGCATTTTAGCCAAAAACATTCAGTACTTC CSASDSILAKNIQYF
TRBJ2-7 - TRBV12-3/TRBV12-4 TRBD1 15 TGTGCCAGCAGTTTGGCGACAGGGGCCTCCTACGAGCAGTACTTC CASSLATGASYEQYF
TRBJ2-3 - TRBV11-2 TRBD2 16 TGTGCCAGCAGCCCAAAAGCGGGGGACAACACAGATACGCAGTATTTT CASSPKAGDNTDTQYF
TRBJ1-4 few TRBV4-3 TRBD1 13 TGCGCCAGCCTGGACAGGACTAATGAAAAACTGTTTTTT CASLDRTNEKLFF
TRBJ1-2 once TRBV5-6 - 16 TGTGCCAGCGTATCCCGGGGGGACTACAGTTACTATGGCTACACCTTC CASVSRGDYSYYGYTF
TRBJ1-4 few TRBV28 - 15 TGTGCCAGCAGCCCCGGCGGTGAAGCTAATGAAAAACTGTTTTTT CASSPGGEANEKLFF
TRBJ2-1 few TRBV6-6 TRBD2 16 TGTGCCAGCAGGGGGACTAGCGGGGGCTCCTACAATGAGCAGTTCTTC CASRGTSGGSYNEQFF
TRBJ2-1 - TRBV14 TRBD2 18 TGTGCCAGCACCGCTGGGACTAGCGGGAGGACTTCCTACAATGAGCAGTTCTTC CASTAGTSGRTSYNEQFF
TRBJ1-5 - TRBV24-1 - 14 TGTGCCACCAGTGTTGGAGGGCGCAATCAGCCCCAGCATTTT CATSVGGRNQPQHF
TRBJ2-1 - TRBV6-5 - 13 TGTGCCAGCAGTTACAATATGGGGAATGAGCAGTTCTTC CASSYNMGNEQFF